This entry describes one T cell receptor (beta chain). This entry belongs to a study of Ad26.COV2.S vaccination and SARS-CoV-2 variants. Documented treatment: some 19 received Ad26.COV2.S at low or high dose, single or two shots; about five received placebo; per-sample allocation not given. Each sample was drawn 63 days after the first injection (of vaccine or placebo). Clones were sequenced by immunoSEQ multiplex PCR, and TCRdb holds only the in-frame ones, with some missing. The data show approximately 300,000 clones, approximately 86% seen once. The V gene end was trimmed by 2 bases and the J gene end by 3 bases; junction bases not matched to a gene: 6. The CDR3 loop spans 15 amino acids. Germline assignment: CDR1 MRHNA and CDR2 SNTAGT.

The TCR was taken from a person between 18 and 60 years old who received the Ad26.COV2.S COVID-19 vaccine or a placebo. The chain recombines TRBV6-4 with TRBJ2-7; TRBD2 agrees at 8 bases. Sequencing was performed on peripheral blood, taken in a trial of Ad26.COV2.S vaccine versus placebo. This CDR3 reads CASSDPGRGVYEQYF. Written as DNA, the CDR3 is TGTGCCAGCAGTGACCCCGGGAGGGGGGTCTACGAGCAGTACTTC.